The clone carrying this T cell receptor (beta chain) was observed a handful of times. Its cognate antigen is unknown. The sample has other DNA sequences that encode this CDR3 too. These data are taken from a study of OX40 agonist ivuxolimab in advanced cancers. Sequencing used immunoSEQ multiplex PCR; TCRdb keeps in-frame clones, though not all of them. This table has roughly 53,000 clones, 70% to 90% appearing once. V lost 2 bases and J lost 0; bases outside the gene matches: 1. CDR1 and CDR2 from the germline V gene are KGHSH and LQKENI. CDR3 length: 15 residues. The study, taken as a whole, reports: Researchers report that CD8+ T cells had, on average, more expanded clones than CD4+.

The chain employs TRBV18 and TRBJ1-5; TRBD1 agrees at 7 bases. The sample in question was CD4+ or CD8+ T cells sorted from blood, obtained in a trial of the OX40 agonist ivuxolimab. The clonotype was recovered from an adult with an advanced solid tumor such as melanoma, head and neck, liver or kidney cancer. CDR3: CASSPTGASNQPQHF. CDR3 coding DNA: TGTGCCAGCTCACCAACAGGGGCTAGCAATCAGCCCCAGCATTTT.